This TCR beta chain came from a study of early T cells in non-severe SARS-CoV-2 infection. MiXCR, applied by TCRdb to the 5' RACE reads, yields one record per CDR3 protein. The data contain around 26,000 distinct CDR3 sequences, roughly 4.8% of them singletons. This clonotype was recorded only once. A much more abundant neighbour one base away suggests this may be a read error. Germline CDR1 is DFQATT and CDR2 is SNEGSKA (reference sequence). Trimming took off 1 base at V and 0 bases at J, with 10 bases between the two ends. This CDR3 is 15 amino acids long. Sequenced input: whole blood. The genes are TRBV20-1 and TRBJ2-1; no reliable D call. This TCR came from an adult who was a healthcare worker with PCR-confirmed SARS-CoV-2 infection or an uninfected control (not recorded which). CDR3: CSARVPRVSYNEQFF. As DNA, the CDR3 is TGCAGTGCTAGAGTGCCTAGGGTCTCCTACAATGAGCAGTTCTTC.